This T cell receptor (beta chain) was found in a study of blood T cell repertoires in COVID-19. Turning to the study itself: The origin of the acute and convalescent COVID-19 samples was the United States, Italy and Spain. PBMCs, B-cell-depleted T cells, or T cells provided the cDNA or gDNA that made up the material.

CDR3 length: 16 amino acids. Trimming at V came to 2 bases and at J to 4 bases, leaving 6 bases not matched to a gene. Per the germline V gene, CDR1 is SGHDN and CDR2 is FVKESK. Original data processing: Using reference gene primer amplification, nucleated cell counts were estimated. The table came from immunoSEQ multiplex PCR; TCRdb's copy has only in-frame clones and leaves some out. V and J calls and clone size come straight from that table; D and trimming were deduced from the DNA. The table includes around 150,000 clones, roughly 80% detected once. The receptor's source is a woman of 80 years or more with acute or convalescent COVID-19. Source material: peripheral blood. The rearrangement links TRBV14 to TRBJ2-1; 9 bases align to TRBD1. The CDR3 is CASSQLGQGDYNEQFF. The CDR3 DNA reads TGTGCCAGCAGCCAACTGGGACAGGGCGATTACAATGAGCAGTTCTTC.